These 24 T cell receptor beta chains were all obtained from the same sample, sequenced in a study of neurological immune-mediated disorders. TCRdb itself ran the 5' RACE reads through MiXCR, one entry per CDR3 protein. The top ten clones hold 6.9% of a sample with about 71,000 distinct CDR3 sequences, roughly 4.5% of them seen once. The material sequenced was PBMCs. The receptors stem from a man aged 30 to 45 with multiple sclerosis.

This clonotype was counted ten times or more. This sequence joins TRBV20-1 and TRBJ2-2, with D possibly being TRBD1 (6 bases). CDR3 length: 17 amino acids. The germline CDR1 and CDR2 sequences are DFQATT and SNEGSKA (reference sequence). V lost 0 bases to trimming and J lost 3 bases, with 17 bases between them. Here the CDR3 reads CSARDLATGKYTGELFF. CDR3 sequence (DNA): TGCAGTGCTAGAGATCTGGCAACAGGGAAGTACACCGGGGAGCTGTTTTTT.

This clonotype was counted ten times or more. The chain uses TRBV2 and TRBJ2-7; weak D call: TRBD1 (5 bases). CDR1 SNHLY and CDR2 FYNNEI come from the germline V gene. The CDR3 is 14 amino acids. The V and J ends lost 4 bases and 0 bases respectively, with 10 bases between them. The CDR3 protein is CASSVQVSSYEQYF. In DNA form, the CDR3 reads TGTGCCAGCAGTGTACAGGTATCCTCCTACGAGCAGTACTTC.

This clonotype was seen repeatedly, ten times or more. As DNA, the CDR3 is TGCAGTGCTAGTGCCAGGATGACGGCAACTAATGAAAAACTGTTTTTT. Translated, it gives CSASARMTATNEKLFF. The V gene is TRBV20-1, the J gene TRBJ1-4; D gene ambiguous. The CDR3 contains 16 residues. Germline CDR1 and CDR2: DFQATT and SNEGSKA (reference sequence). V lost 3 bases and J lost 0, with 14 bases in between.

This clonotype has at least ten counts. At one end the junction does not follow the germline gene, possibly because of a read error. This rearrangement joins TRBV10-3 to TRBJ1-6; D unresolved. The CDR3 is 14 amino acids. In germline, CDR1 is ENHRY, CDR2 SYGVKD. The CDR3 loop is CAARATDFNSPLNF. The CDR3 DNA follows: TGTGCCGCCCGCGCAACAGACTTTAATTCACCCCTCAACTTT.

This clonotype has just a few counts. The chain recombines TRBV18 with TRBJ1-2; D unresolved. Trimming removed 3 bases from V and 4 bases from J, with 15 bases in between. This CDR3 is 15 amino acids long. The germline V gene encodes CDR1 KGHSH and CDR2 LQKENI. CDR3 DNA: TGTGCCAGCTCACCGGGGAGTGTAGCTTCCTATGGCTACACCTTC. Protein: CASSPGSVASYGYTF.

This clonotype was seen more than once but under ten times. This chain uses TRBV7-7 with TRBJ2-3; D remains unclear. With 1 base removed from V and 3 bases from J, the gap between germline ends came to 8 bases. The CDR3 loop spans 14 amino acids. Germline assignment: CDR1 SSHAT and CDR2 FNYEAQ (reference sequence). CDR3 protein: CASSLGLGTDTQYF. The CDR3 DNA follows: TGTGCCAGCAGCTTAGGACTGGGGACAGATACGCAGTATTTT. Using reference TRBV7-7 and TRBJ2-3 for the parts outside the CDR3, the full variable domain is GAGVSQSPRYKVTKRGQDVTLRCDPISSHATLYWYQQALGQGPEFLTYFNYEAQPDKSGLPSDRFSAERPEGSISTLTIQRTEQRDSAMYRCASSLGLGTDTQYFGPGTRLTVL.

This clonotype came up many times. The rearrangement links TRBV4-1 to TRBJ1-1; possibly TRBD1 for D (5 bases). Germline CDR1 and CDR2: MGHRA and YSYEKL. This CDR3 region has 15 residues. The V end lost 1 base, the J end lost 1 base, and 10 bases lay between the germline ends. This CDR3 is CASSQGQGRNTEAFF. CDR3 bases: TGCGCCAGCAGCCAAGGGCAGGGACGGAACACTGAAGCTTTCTTT.

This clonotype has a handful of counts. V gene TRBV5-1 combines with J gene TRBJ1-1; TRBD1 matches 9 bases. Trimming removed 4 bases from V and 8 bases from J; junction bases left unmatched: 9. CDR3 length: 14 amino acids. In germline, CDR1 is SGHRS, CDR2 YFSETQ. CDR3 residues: CASSPGTGWNEAFF. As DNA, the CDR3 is TGCGCCAGCAGCCCCGGGACAGGGTGGAACGAAGCTTTCTTT.

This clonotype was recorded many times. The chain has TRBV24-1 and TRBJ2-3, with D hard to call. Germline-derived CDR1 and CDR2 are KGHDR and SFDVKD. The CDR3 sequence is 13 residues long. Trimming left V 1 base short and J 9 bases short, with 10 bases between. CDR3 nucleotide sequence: TGTGCCACCAGTGATTTACCCGGTGCCACGCAGTATTTT. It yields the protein CATSDLPGATQYF.

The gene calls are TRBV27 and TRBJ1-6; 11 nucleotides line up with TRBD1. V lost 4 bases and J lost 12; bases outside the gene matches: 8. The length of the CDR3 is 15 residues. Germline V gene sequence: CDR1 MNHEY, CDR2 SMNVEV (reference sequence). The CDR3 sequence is CASSYPPGQGGPLHF. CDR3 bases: TGTGCCAGCAGTTACCCTCCGGGACAGGGGGGACCCCTCCACTTT.

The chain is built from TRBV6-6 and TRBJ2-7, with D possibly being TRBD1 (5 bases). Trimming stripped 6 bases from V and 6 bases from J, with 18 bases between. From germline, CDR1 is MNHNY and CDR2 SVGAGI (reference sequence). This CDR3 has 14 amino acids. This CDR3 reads CASSHRGIPGEQYF. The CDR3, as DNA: TGTGCCAGCAGCCATAGGGGTATTCCTGGCGAGCAGTACTTC.

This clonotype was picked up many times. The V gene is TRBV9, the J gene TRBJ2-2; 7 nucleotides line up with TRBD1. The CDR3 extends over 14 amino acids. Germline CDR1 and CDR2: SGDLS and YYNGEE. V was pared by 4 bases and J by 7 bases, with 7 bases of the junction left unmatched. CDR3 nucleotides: TGTGCCAGCAGCCCCGCGACAGGGATCGGGGAGCTGTTTTTT. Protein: CASSPATGIGELFF.

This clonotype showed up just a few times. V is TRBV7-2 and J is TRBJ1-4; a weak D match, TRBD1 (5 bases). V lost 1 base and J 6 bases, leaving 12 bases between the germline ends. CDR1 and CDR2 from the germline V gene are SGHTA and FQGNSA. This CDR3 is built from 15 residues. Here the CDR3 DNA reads TGTGCCAGCAGCTTAGGGGGGAGGGCTGATGAAAAACTGTTTTTT. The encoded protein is CASSLGGRADEKLFF.

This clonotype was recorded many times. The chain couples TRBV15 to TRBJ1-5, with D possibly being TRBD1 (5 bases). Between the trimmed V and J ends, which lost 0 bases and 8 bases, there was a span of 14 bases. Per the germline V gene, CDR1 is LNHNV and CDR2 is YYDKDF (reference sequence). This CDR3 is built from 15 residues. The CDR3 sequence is CATSREVGREKPQHF. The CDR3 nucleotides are TGTGCCACCAGCAGAGAGGTGGGCAGGGAAAAGCCCCAGCATTTT.

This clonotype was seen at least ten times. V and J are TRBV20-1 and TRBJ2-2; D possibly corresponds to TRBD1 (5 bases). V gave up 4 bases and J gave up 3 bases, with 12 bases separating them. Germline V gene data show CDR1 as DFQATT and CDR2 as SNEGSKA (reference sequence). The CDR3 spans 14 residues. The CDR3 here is CSAKGPQDTGELFF. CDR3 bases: TGCAGTGCTAAGGGGCCCCAGGACACCGGGGAGCTGTTTTTT.

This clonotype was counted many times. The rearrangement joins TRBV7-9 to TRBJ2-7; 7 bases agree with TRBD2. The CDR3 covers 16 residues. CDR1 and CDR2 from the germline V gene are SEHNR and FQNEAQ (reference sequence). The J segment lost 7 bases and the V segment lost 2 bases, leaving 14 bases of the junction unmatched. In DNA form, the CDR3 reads TGTGCCAGCAGCTTATCTGGAACAGCCACAGCGGGGGAGCAGTACTTC. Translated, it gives CASSLSGTATAGEQYF.

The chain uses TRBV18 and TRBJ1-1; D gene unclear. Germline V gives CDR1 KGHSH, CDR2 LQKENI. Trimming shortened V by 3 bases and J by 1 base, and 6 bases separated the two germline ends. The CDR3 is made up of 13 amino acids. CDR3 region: CASSPPGNTEAFF. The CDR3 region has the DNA TGTGCCAGCTCACCGCCCGGGAACACTGAAGCTTTCTTT.

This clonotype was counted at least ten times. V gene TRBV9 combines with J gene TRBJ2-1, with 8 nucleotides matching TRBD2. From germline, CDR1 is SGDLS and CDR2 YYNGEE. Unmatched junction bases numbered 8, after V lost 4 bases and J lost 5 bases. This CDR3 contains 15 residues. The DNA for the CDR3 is TGTGCCAGCAGCCCCCGACTGCGGGGGGACAATGAGCAGTTCTTC. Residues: CASSPRLRGDNEQFF.

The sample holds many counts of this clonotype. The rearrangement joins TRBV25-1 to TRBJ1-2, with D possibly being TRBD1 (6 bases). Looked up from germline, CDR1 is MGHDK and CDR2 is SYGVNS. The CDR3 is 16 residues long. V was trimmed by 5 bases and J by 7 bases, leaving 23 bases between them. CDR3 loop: CASSRNLNREPSGYTF. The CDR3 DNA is TGTGCCAGCAGTCGGAACCTCAACAGGGAACCCTCTGGCTACACCTTC.

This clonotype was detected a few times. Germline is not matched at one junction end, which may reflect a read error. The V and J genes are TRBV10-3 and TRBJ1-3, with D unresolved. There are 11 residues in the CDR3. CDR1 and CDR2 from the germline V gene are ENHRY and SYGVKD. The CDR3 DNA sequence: TGTGCCGTTCGGTCCGGAAAAACCATATATTTT. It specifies CAVRSGKTIYF.

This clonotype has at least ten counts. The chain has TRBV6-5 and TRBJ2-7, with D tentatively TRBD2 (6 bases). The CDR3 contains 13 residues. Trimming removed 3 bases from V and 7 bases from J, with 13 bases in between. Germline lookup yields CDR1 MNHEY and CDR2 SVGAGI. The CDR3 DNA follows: TGTGCCAGCAGTTATGCGCGGAGGGGAGAGCAGTACTTC. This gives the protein CASSYARRGEQYF.

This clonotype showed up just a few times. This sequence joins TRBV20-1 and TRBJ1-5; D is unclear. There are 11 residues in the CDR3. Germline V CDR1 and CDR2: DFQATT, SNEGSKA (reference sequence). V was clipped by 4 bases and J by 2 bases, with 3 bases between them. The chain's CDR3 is CSANGNQPQHF. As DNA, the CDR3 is TGCAGTGCTAACGGCAATCAGCCCCAGCATTTT.

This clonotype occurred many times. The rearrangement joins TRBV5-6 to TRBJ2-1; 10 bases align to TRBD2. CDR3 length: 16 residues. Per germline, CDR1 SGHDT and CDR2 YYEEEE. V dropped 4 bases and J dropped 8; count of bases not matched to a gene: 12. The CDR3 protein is CASSRTLGLARYEQFF. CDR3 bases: TGTGCCAGCAGCCGCACATTGGGACTAGCGCGTTATGAGCAGTTCTTC. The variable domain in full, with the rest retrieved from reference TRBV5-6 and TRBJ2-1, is DAGVTQSPTHLIKTRGQQVTLRCSPKSGHDTVSWYQQALGQGPQFIFQYYEEEERQRGNFPDRFSGHQFPNYSSELNVNALLLGDSALYLCASSRTLGLARYEQFFGPGTRLTVL.

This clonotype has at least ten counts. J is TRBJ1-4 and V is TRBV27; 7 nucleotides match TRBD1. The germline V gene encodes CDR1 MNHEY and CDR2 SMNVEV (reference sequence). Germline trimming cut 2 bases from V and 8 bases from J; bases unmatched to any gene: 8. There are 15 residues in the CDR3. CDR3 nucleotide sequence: TGTGCCAGCAGTTTAGAGATTCAGGGGGTCGAAAAACTGTTTTTT. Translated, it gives CASSLEIQGVEKLFF.